Presented here are 15 T cell receptor beta chains from one specimen sequenced in a study of cytomegalovirus exposure and HLA in healthy donors. The PCR made use of 60 Vbeta and 13 Jbeta primers. Sequencing used immunoSEQ multiplex PCR; TCRdb keeps in-frame clones, though not all of them. The data show about 120,000 clones, with over 75% seen just once and 1.5% held by the top ten. Sequencing was carried out using PBMCs. These receptors were obtained from a woman under 30 in good health and CMV-seronegative.

V usage is TRBV30 and J usage is TRBJ2-1; 9 bases line up with TRBD2. The CDR3 extends over 20 amino acids. From germline, CDR1 is GTSNPN and CDR2 SVGIG (reference sequence). V dropped 1 base and J dropped 0; count of bases not matched to a gene: 16. The CDR3 sequence: CAWSGPSGAAVESSYNEQFF. In DNA form, the CDR3 reads TGTGCCTGGAGTGGTCCTAGCGGGGCCGCCGTAGAAAGCTCCTACAATGAGCAGTTCTTC.

The V and J genes are TRBV7-8 and TRBJ2-7; 11 bases fit TRBD1. V lost 2 bases to trimming and J lost 3 bases; unmatched junction nucleotides: 6. The CDR3 consists of 16 residues. CDR1 and CDR2 from the germline V gene are SGHVS and FQNEAQ. In DNA, the CDR3 is TGTGCCAGCAGCTTATACCAGGGACAGGGGGGCTACGAGCAGTACTTC. Encoded protein: CASSLYQGQGGYEQYF.

The chain uses TRBV7-2 and TRBJ2-5, with a possible D match to TRBD2 (5 bases). The CDR3 is 15 amino acids. Germline V gene sequence: CDR1 SGHTA, CDR2 FQGNSA. The V and J ends lost 1 base and 1 base respectively, with 10 bases between them. CDR3 nucleotides: TGTGCCAGCAGCTTAGTCCGGGGTCTCCAAGAGACCCAGTACTTC. Protein sequence: CASSLVRGLQETQYF.

This clone was seen more than once but under ten times. The V gene is TRBV30, the J gene TRBJ1-6, with D possibly TRBD1 on 5 matching bases. The CDR3 contains 17 residues. Germline values: CDR1 GTSNPN, CDR2 SVGIG (reference sequence). The V end lost 2 bases, the J end lost 0 bases, and 14 bases lay between the germline ends. This CDR3 is CAWSSQGFGSYNSPLHF. CDR3 coding DNA: TGTGCCTGGAGTTCCCAGGGTTTCGGCTCCTATAATTCACCCCTCCACTTT.

The genes are TRBV6-1 and TRBJ1-2, with TRBD1 identical over 7 bases. In germline, CDR1 is MNHNS, CDR2 SASEGT. After removal of 2 bases from V and 7 bases from J, the junction contained 7 bases not matched to a gene. The CDR3 has 14 amino acids. The CDR3 loop is CASSEQTGPPGYTF. The CDR3 nucleotides read TGTGCCAGCAGTGAACAGACAGGGCCTCCTGGCTACACCTTC.

This clone was seen a few times. J is TRBJ2-5 and V is TRBV18; TRBD2 matches at 7 bases. From germline, CDR1 is KGHSH and CDR2 LQKENI. The CDR3 is 15 residues long. Losses at the gene ends were 6 bases for V and 11 bases for J; bases not matched to a gene: 18. The CDR3 nucleotides are TGTGCCAGCTCCCCCGTCGGACCGGGGGGAAAAGAGCAGTACTTC. It yields the protein CASSPVGPGGKEQYF.

The chain couples TRBV27 to TRBJ2-1, with 10 bases matching TRBD1. The germline V gene has CDR1 MNHEY and CDR2 SMNVEV (reference sequence). The CDR3 has 13 residues. The J segment lost 6 bases and the V segment lost 5 bases, leaving 1 base of the junction unmatched. CDR3 residues: CASSGQGVNEQFF. CDR3 bases: TGTGCCAGCAGTGGACAGGGGGTCAATGAGCAGTTCTTC.

This chain uses TRBV15 with TRBJ2-3; tentatively, D is TRBD1 (7 bases). Trimming stripped 0 bases from V and 6 bases from J, with 19 bases between. The CDR3 has 17 amino acids. Germline V gene data show CDR1 as LNHNV and CDR2 as YYDKDF (reference sequence). As DNA, the CDR3 is TGTGCCACCAGCAGAGATAATTTGGAGGGGGCTAGGGATACGCAGTATTTT. Amino acids: CATSRDNLEGARDTQYF. The whole variable domain, remainder taken from reference TRBV15 and TRBJ2-3, is DAMVIQNPRYQVTQFGKPVTLSCSQTLNHNVMYWYQQKSSQAPKLLFHYYDKDFNNEADTPDNFQSRRPNTSFCFLDIRSPGLGDTAMYLCATSRDNLEGARDTQYFGPGTRLTVL.

CDR3: CASTRPGSPLHF. The CDR3 DNA follows: TGTGCCAGCACCCGACCGGGTTCACCCCTCCACTTT. J is TRBJ1-6 and V is TRBV7-2; D is ambiguous. The CDR3 runs to 12 residues. Germline CDR1 reads SGHTA; CDR2 reads FQGNSA. The ends were cut back, 7 bases at V and 9 bases at J, with 10 bases in the middle. Full variable domain (remainder filled in from reference TRBV7-2 and TRBJ1-6): GAGVSQSPSNKVTEKGKDVELRCDPISGHTALYWYRQSLGQGLEFLIYFQGNSAPDKSGLPSDRFSAERTGGSVSTLTIQRTQQEDSAVYLCASTRPGSPLHFGNGTRLTVT.

V and J are TRBV15 and TRBJ2-7, with D uncertain. V lost 0 bases and J lost 6, with 9 bases in between. CDR3 size: 13 residues. Germline V gene lookup returns CDR1 LNHNV and CDR2 YYDKDF (reference sequence). In DNA form, the CDR3 reads TGTGCCACCAGCAGAGATAGCATTACCGAGCAGTACTTC. This sequence encodes CATSRDSITEQYF.

The chain carries TRBV14 and TRBJ1-1; the D is unclear. Germline lookup yields CDR1 SGHDN and CDR2 FVKESK. V lost 0 bases and J lost 1, with 3 bases in between. The CDR3 covers 13 residues. This CDR3 reads CASSQDRNTEAFF. The CDR3 DNA reads TGTGCCAGCAGCCAAGACCGGAACACTGAAGCTTTCTTT. Supplemented by reference TRBV14 and TRBJ1-1, the full variable domain reads EAGVTQFPSHSVIEKGQTVTLRCDPISGHDNLYWYRRVMGKEIKFLLHFVKESKQDESGMPNNRFLAERTGGTYSTLKVQPAELEDSGVYFCASSQDRNTEAFFGQGTRLTVV.

CDR3 sequence (DNA): TGTGCCAGCTCACTGCTCGAGACAACCTCTTCCTACGAGCAGTACTTC. It translates to CASSLLETTSSYEQYF. The J gene is TRBJ2-7, the V gene TRBV18; no firm D call. Germline CDR1 and CDR2: KGHSH and LQKENI. The CDR3 runs to 16 residues. V was cut by 4 bases and J by 1 base, with 17 bases left in between. Combining the CDR3 with reference TRBV18 and TRBJ2-7 gives the whole variable domain NAGVMQNPRHLVRRRGQEARLRCSPMKGHSHVYWYRQLPEEGLKFMVYLQKENIIDESGMPKERFSAEFPKEGPSILRIQQVVRGDSAAYFCASSLLETTSSYEQYFGPGTRLTVT.

The rearrangement joins TRBV19 to TRBJ2-1; 9 nucleotides agree with TRBD2. The CDR3 length is 14 residues. The J segment lost 8 bases and the V segment lost 5 bases, leaving 7 bases of the junction unmatched. The germline V gene encodes CDR1 LNHDA and CDR2 SQIVND (reference sequence). In nucleotides, the CDR3 is TGTGCCAGTAGTTCACCGGGACTAGCTTATGAGCAGTTCTTC. Its translation is CASSSPGLAYEQFF.

This clone was found a few times. A read error may produce the germline difference seen at one junction end. The V gene is TRBV5-6, the J gene TRBJ2-6; a possible D gene is TRBD1 (5 bases). Looked up from germline, CDR1 is SGHDT and CDR2 is YYEEEE. CDR3 length equals 14 residues. CDR3: CASSRVTGANGLTF. As DNA, the CDR3 is TGTGCCAGCAGCCGGGTCACTGGGGCCAACGGCCTGACTTTC.

This clone turned up a few times. V usage is TRBV6-1 and J usage is TRBJ2-3, with a tentative D call TRBD2 (6 bases). Trimming stripped 6 bases from V and 4 bases from J, with 14 bases between. Germline loops: CDR1 MNHNS, CDR2 SASEGT. The CDR3 has 14 residues. In nucleotides, the CDR3 is TGTGCCAGCAGCCCGACTAGTTCGCCAGATACGCAGTATTTT. It translates to CASSPTSSPDTQYF.